What follows are 22 T cell receptor beta chains derived from one specimen sequenced in a study of cytomegalovirus exposure and HLA in healthy donors. A multiplex PCR was run with 60 Vbeta primers and 13 Jbeta primers. This table comes from immunoSEQ multiplex PCR, and its TCRdb copy is limited to in-frame clones, with some not included. This table holds tens of thousands of clones, over 60% found once. Sample: PBMCs. All receptors come from a woman between 35 and 50 years old in good health and CMV-seropositive.

V gene TRBV18 combines with J gene TRBJ1-1; D is undetermined. In germline, CDR1 is KGHSH, CDR2 LQKENI. The CDR3 length is 15 residues. Trimming removed 6 bases at V and 7 bases at J, with 21 bases between. The CDR3 region has the DNA TGTGCCAGCTCCACCTCCAGTGACCGCGGCGTTGAAGCTTTCTTT. Its translation is CASSTSSDRGVEAFF. Together with reference TRBV18 and TRBJ1-1, the CDR3 gives the full variable domain: NAGVMQNPRHLVRRRGQEARLRCSPMKGHSHVYWYRQLPEEGLKFMVYLQKENIIDESGMPKERFSAEFPKEGPSILRIQQVVRGDSAAYFCASSTSSDRGVEAFFGQGTRLTVV.

This clone was recorded only once. The J gene is TRBJ2-5, the V gene TRBV15; D unresolved. The DNA end lines up better with TRBJ2-7; the J call may be wrong. From germline, CDR1 is LNHNV and CDR2 YYDKDF (reference sequence). CDR3 size: 14 residues. Written as DNA, the CDR3 is TGTGCCACCAGCAGACAGTGGAGCGATTACGAGCAGTACTTC. The encoded protein is CATSRQWSDYEQYF.

The genes are TRBV19 and TRBJ1-5; the D gene is possibly TRBD1 (5 bases). The CDR3 runs 16 residues. Germline values: CDR1 LNHDA, CDR2 SQIVND (reference sequence). Between the trimmed V and J ends, which lost 7 bases and 7 bases, there was a span of 23 bases. CDR3 protein: CASNKGLGPGLQPQHF. CDR3 coding DNA: TGTGCCAGTAATAAGGGGCTGGGGCCAGGTTTGCAGCCCCAGCATTTT.

The chain is built from TRBV6-5 and TRBJ2-3, with a weak D call TRBD2 (6 bases). Germline V gene sequence: CDR1 MNHEY, CDR2 SVGAGI. V lost 2 bases, J lost 0 bases, and 9 bases lay in between. The CDR3 has 15 amino acids. CDR3 in DNA: TGTGCCAGCAGTTACGAGCGGGCTAGCACAGATACGCAGTATTTT. Its protein is CASSYERASTDTQYF.

As to this clone: This same CDR3 is encoded by further DNA sequences in the sample. V gene TRBV7-9 combines with J gene TRBJ2-7, with 11 bases matching TRBD2. CDR3 length: 14 amino acids. J lost 3 bases, V lost 5 bases, and 3 bases had no gene match. The germline CDR1 and CDR2 sequences are SEHNR and FQNEAQ (reference sequence). CDR3 sequence: CASSGTSGSYEQYF. As DNA, the CDR3 is TGTGCCAGCAGCGGGACTAGCGGCAGCTACGAGCAGTACTTC. Drawing the rest from reference TRBV7-9 and TRBJ2-7, the complete variable domain is DTGVSQNPRHKITKRGQNVTFRCDPISEHNRLYWYRQTLGQGPEFLTYFQNEAQLEKSRLLSDRFSAERPKGSFSTLEIQRTEQGDSAMYLCASSGTSGSYEQYFGPGTRLTVT.

This clone was found once. The genes are TRBV9 and TRBJ1-1; D unresolved. Between the trimmed V and J ends, which lost 4 bases and 5 bases, there was a span of 15 bases. Germline loops: CDR1 SGDLS, CDR2 YYNGEE. This CDR3 is 14 amino acids long. Here the CDR3 reads CASSPEGGETEAFF. Written as DNA, the CDR3 is TGTGCCAGCAGCCCTGAGGGCGGGGAGACTGAAGCTTTCTTT.

The chain couples TRBV19 to TRBJ2-1; 8 bases align to TRBD2. Germline lookup yields CDR1 LNHDA and CDR2 SQIVND (reference sequence). CDR3 size: 15 residues. The ends lost 5 bases at V and 8 bases at J; junction bases unmatched: 11. The CDR3 here is CASSLLPGGADEQFF. CDR3 coding DNA: TGTGCCAGTAGTCTACTGCCCGGGGGGGCGGATGAGCAGTTCTTC. Variable domain in full (rest from reference TRBV19 and TRBJ2-1): DGGITQSPKYLFRKEGQNVTLSCEQNLNHDAMYWYRQDPGQGLRLIYYSQIVNDFQKGDIAEGYSVSREKKESFPLTVTSAQKNPTAFYLCASSLLPGGADEQFFGPGTRLTVL.

This clone was detected only a few times. The V and J genes are TRBV11-1 and TRBJ2-5; D gene uncertain. Germline V lookup: CDR1 SGHAT, CDR2 FQDESV (reference sequence). The germline V and J ends were trimmed by 5 bases and 2 bases, with 15 bases remaining between them. This CDR3 is 15 amino acids long. The CDR3, as DNA: TGTGCCAGCAGCCCCTATTTCTCCCCACAAGAGACCCAGTACTTC. Translated, it gives CASSPYFSPQETQYF.

This clone was detected once. The J gene is TRBJ2-3, the V gene TRBV11-2; D is possibly TRBD1 (6 bases). Germline CDR1 reads SGHAT; CDR2 reads FQNNGV. The germline V and J ends were trimmed by 4 bases and 0 bases, with 8 bases remaining between them. The CDR3 has 14 amino acids. CDR3 loop: CASSSTGSTDTQYF. CDR3 sequence (DNA): TGTGCCAGCAGCTCCACAGGGAGCACAGATACGCAGTATTTT.

The rearrangement links TRBV19 to TRBJ1-2; TRBD1 agrees at 8 bases. Trimming took 1 base from V and 3 from J; bases not matched to a gene: 4. Germline V gene lookup returns CDR1 LNHDA and CDR2 SQIVND (reference sequence). CDR3 length equals 15 residues. CDR3 DNA sequence: TGTGCCAGTAGTATAGGACAGGGGTCGGACTATGGCTACACCTTC. Translating it yields CASSIGQGSDYGYTF.

V gene TRBV28 combines with J gene TRBJ2-7, with TRBD2 identical over 7 bases. Trimming took 6 bases from V and 3 from J; bases not matched to a gene: 20. There are 18 residues in the CDR3. Germline loops: CDR1 MDHEN, CDR2 SYDVKM. The CDR3 spells CASSSPLRVGGRNYEQYF. CDR3 nucleotides: TGTGCCAGCAGCTCTCCCCTCCGAGTGGGCGGGAGAAACTACGAGCAGTACTTC.

The chain joins TRBV19 to TRBJ2-4; maybe TRBD1 (5 bases). Germline V gene sequence: CDR1 LNHDA, CDR2 SQIVND (reference sequence). V was trimmed by 0 bases and J by 0 bases, leaving 12 bases between them. The CDR3 is 17 amino acids. The CDR3, as DNA: TGTGCCAGTAGTATAGATGGGGCAGCACTAGCCAAAAACATTCAGTACTTC. Its translation is CASSIDGAALAKNIQYF.

V and J are TRBV6-5 and TRBJ1-3, with D possibly TRBD1 on 6 matching bases. Germline V gene sequence: CDR1 MNHEY, CDR2 SVGAGI. V was pared by 6 bases and J by 4 bases, with 13 bases between. The CDR3 spans 14 residues. The CDR3 sequence is CASSPGASGNTIYF. The CDR3 DNA reads as TGTGCCAGCAGCCCAGGGGCTTCGGGAAACACCATATATTTT.

The chain couples TRBV7-9 to TRBJ1-2; 7 nucleotides agree with TRBD1. V shed 1 base and J 2 bases; nucleotides not matched to a gene: 1. Germline CDR1 SEHNR, CDR2 FQNEAQ (reference sequence). The CDR3 is 14 amino acids. CDR3: CASSLGGQNYGYTF. The CDR3 DNA follows: TGTGCCAGCAGCTTAGGGGGACAGAACTATGGCTACACCTTC.

This clone has a handful of counts. The rearrangement uses TRBV27 and TRBJ2-7; 12 nucleotides line up with TRBD2. Germline lookup yields CDR1 MNHEY and CDR2 SMNVEV (reference sequence). This CDR3 has 18 residues. V trimming: 2 bases; J trimming: 4 bases; junction bases outside the gene matches: 12. CDR3 DNA: TGTGCCAGCAGTTTAGCCCCCCCGACTAGCGGGAGTGGATACGAGCAGTACTTC. This encodes CASSLAPPTSGSGYEQYF.

The rearrangement uses TRBV7-2 and TRBJ2-2, with TRBD2 as a possible D gene (6 bases). Trimming stripped 6 bases from V and 4 bases from J, with 15 bases between. CDR1 is SGHTA, CDR2 FQGNSA, per germline. The CDR3 totals 15 residues. The CDR3: CASSSGGPGTGELFF. The CDR3 DNA follows: TGTGCCAGCAGTTCCGGAGGGCCGGGCACCGGGGAGCTGTTTTTT. The entire variable domain, with the rest obtained from reference TRBV7-2 and TRBJ2-2, is as follows: GAGVSQSPSNKVTEKGKDVELRCDPISGHTALYWYRQSLGQGLEFLIYFQGNSAPDKSGLPSDRFSAERTGGSVSTLTIQRTQQEDSAVYLCASSSGGPGTGELFFGEGSRLTVL.

The chain couples TRBV6-5 to TRBJ1-4; 10 bases agree with TRBD1. Germline loops: CDR1 MNHEY, CDR2 SVGAGI. This CDR3 is 14 amino acids long. The junction had 5 bases not matched to a gene; V was cut back by 5 bases and J by 8 bases. The CDR3 spells CASSQGQGIEKLFF. DNA for the CDR3: TGTGCCAGCAGTCAGGGACAGGGGATCGAAAAACTGTTTTTT.

This clone showed up just once. The chain recombines TRBV4-1 with TRBJ2-1; a possible D gene is TRBD1 (6 bases). V dropped 0 bases and J dropped 10 bases, with 19 bases sitting between them. CDR1 is MGHRA, CDR2 YSYEKL, per germline. The CDR3 runs to 16 residues. The CDR3 coding sequence is TGCGCCAGCAGCCAAGATTGGGGGCCATGGGGTGGGGAGCAGTTCTTC. Amino acids: CASSQDWGPWGGEQFF.

The V and J genes are TRBV7-9 and TRBJ1-1; no definite D call. V lost 3 bases and J 3 bases, leaving 8 bases between the germline ends. CDR3 length equals 13 residues. Germline lookup yields CDR1 SEHNR and CDR2 FQNEAQ (reference sequence). The CDR3 sequence: CASSFLGDTEAFF. The CDR3 DNA follows: TGTGCCAGCAGCTTTCTCGGGGACACTGAAGCTTTCTTT. Together with reference TRBV7-9 and TRBJ1-1, the CDR3 gives the full variable domain: DTGVSQNPRHKITKRGQNVTFRCDPISEHNRLYWYRQTLGQGPEFLTYFQNEAQLEKSRLLSDRFSAERPKGSFSTLEIQRTEQGDSAMYLCASSFLGDTEAFFGQGTRLTVV.

The V call is TRBV11-1, the J call TRBJ2-7; D may be TRBD2 (5 bases). Germline-derived CDR1 and CDR2 are SGHAT and FQDESV (reference sequence). The CDR3 consists of 13 residues. The V and J ends lost 8 bases and 5 bases respectively, with 16 bases between them. The CDR3 here is CASSRDSSDEQYF. DNA for the CDR3: TGTGCCAGCTCCCGGGATTCAAGTGACGAGCAGTACTTC.

This CDR3 is CASSETTSGMVDTQYF. CDR3 sequence (DNA): TGTGCCAGCAGTGAGACGACTAGCGGGATGGTAGATACGCAGTATTTT. This chain joins TRBV2 and TRBJ2-3, with 11 bases fitting TRBD2. CDR1 is SNHLY, CDR2 FYNNEI, per germline. V dropped 3 bases and J dropped 5; count of bases not matched to a gene: 7. This CDR3 has 16 residues.

This sequence joins TRBV5-4 and TRBJ1-2; 9 nucleotides line up with TRBD1. The CDR3 totals 13 residues. The V gene end was trimmed by 4 bases and the J gene end by 4 bases; junction bases not matched to a gene: 2. Germline V gene lookup returns CDR1 SGHNT and CDR2 YYREEE (reference sequence). The chain's CDR3 is CASSRTGAYGYTF. CDR3 nucleotides: TGTGCCAGCAGCCGGACAGGGGCCTATGGCTACACCTTC. Complete variable domain (other parts from reference TRBV5-4 and TRBJ1-2): ETGVTQSPTHLIKTRGQQVTLRCSSQSGHNTVSWYQQALGQGPQFIFQYYREEENGRGNFPPRFSGLQFPNYSSELNVNALELDDSALYLCASSRTGAYGYTFGSGTRLTVV.